This TCR beta chain stems from a study of blood T cell repertoires in COVID-19 (dated by TCRdb to 2018 to 2021). General notes on the study: Samples from collaborators originated in the United States, Italy and Spain and spanned both the acute and convalescent phases of COVID-19. The repertoires were made available in a free public database intended to serve as a resource for research on the immune response to SARS-CoV-2. The material from the prospective study consisted of cDNA or gDNA derived from T cells, B-cell-depleted T cells, or PBMCs. HLA class I and class II types, where available, came from metadata supplied by the sample provider rather than from assay-based typing. The sample metadata nearly always contained a de-identified subject ID, COVID-19 status, age in years and sex. Subjects who had been exposed to COVID-19, were actively infected with it, or had recovered from it provided the deeply sampled blood TCRbeta repertoires that made up the dataset. Samples were obtained from the ongoing ImmuneRACE study (first 160 participants) and from about 1,300 subjects provided by 6 global collaborators.

The V end gives up 8 bases and the J end 2 bases, leaving 12 bases in the junction not matched to a gene. Inclusive of the bounding cysteine and phenylalanine, the CDR3 is 16 residues long. Of the read, only the CDR3 DNA is kept; its 48 bases are in frame from base 1. CDR1 and CDR2 (LGHDT, YNNKEL) derive from the germline V gene (reference sequence). Participants in the prospective study were aged about 18 to 100 years, lived in about two dozen United States geographic areas, and enrolled through a virtual design. In the prospective study, cohorts were assigned on the basis of participant-reported clinical history obtained from a screening survey and a study questionnaire. Recovered participants in ImmuneRACE Cohort 3 were defined as having two consecutive negative NP/OP PCR tests, clearance from a healthcare professional, or resolution of symptoms. In the prospective study, whole blood, serum and a nasopharyngeal or oropharyngeal swab were collected from each participant by mobile phlebotomists. Additional blood draws and questionnaires over an approximately 2-month period could optionally be provided by prospective study participants. Blood samples from the prospective study were shipped frozen or at room temperature prior to DNA extraction.

TCRbeta CDR3 regions were amplified from genomic DNA by means of the immunoSEQ Assay, a bias-controlled multiplex PCR. The paper's processing steps were these. The number of nucleated cells in each sample was estimated from the amplification of reference gene primers within the assay. Sequence reads were collapsed and filtered to measure the absolute abundance of every unique TCRbeta CDR3 rearrangement. For each sample, productive Simpson clonality was calculated as the square root of Simpson's diversity index over productive rearrangements. Imported from immuneACCESS, the table was reduced by TCRdb to in-frame sequences with V and J called. These copies leave out some clones; in studies compared against another copy, an unresolved V gene accounts for under half, and the cause of the remainder is not known. The V and J calls and clone size come from that table; D and trimming were worked out from the DNA. The sample profile shows under 500,000 clones; approximately 92% of them were found once. Roughly 1.1% of the sample belongs to the ten largest clones.

Points the paper makes about the study in general: The quantity of clinical and demographic metadata differed by source and by participant and was supplied without curation.

About this clone itself: The specificity of this receptor is unknown. It has no much larger one-base neighbor in the sample; base qualities were not kept.

Sequencing was performed on PBMCs or T cells enriched from blood (not recorded which). The V gene is TRBV3-1 (or the pseudogene TRBV3-2) and the J gene is TRBJ2-7, with 10 bases matching TRBD1. The receptor was isolated from a man aged 25-45 years who had recovered from COVID-19. The nucleotide sequence reads as follows: TGTGCCAGCTCAACCGGGACAGGGGTGTTTACCTACGAGCAGTACTTC. This codes for CASSTGTGVFTYEQYF.